These 22 T cell receptor beta chains were sequenced from one sample in a study of T cell responses to AZD1222 COVID-19 vaccine. Data came from immunoSEQ multiplex PCR; TCRdb stores just in-frame clones and leaves some out. The table includes under 130,000 clones, 88% detected once. The sample here was peripheral blood, taken on day 0 of AZD1222 vaccination. All receptors come from an adult in good health.

The genes are TRBV28 and TRBJ2-7, with 10 bases lining up with TRBD2. Germline values: CDR1 MDHEN, CDR2 SYDVKM. CDR3 length equals 15 residues. The V and J ends lost 7 bases and 2 bases, in that order; junction bases with no gene match: 8. The CDR3 DNA reads as TGTGCCAGCACCCCGAGCGGGAGGGGCACCTACGAGCAGTACTTC. Translating it yields CASTPSGRGTYEQYF. Complete variable domain (other parts from reference TRBV28 and TRBJ2-7): DVKVTQSSRYLVKRTGEKVFLECVQDMDHENMFWYRQDPGLGLRLIYFSYDVKMKEKGDIPEGYSVSREKKERFSLILESASTNQTSMYLCASTPSGRGTYEQYFGPGTRLTVT.

The chain recombines TRBV7-9 with TRBJ1-2, with 7 positions matching TRBD1. The CDR3 spans 14 residues. Trimming took 1 base from V and 6 from J; bases not matched to a gene: 5. Germline V gives CDR1 SEHNR, CDR2 FQNEAQ (reference sequence). The CDR3 region has the DNA TGTGCCAGCAGCTTAGTAGCACAGGGGAATGGCTACACCTTC. The encoded protein is CASSLVAQGNGYTF.

J is TRBJ2-1 and V is TRBV12-3 or TRBV12-4; a possible D gene is TRBD2 (5 bases). V gave up 4 bases and J gave up 9 bases, with 10 bases separating them. The CDR3 covers 12 residues. CDR3 loop: CASSSPRGEQFF. The CDR3, as DNA: TGTGCCAGCAGTTCTCCCCGGGGTGAGCAGTTCTTC.

This clone was seen a handful of times. J is TRBJ1-5 and V is TRBV28, with a possible D match to TRBD1 (5 bases). Germline V lookup: CDR1 MDHEN, CDR2 SYDVKM. V was pared by 6 bases and J by 5 bases, with 11 bases between. The CDR3 length is 13 residues. The CDR3 here is CASSLVGDQPQHF. CDR3 nucleotides: TGTGCCAGCAGCTTAGTGGGGGATCAGCCCCAGCATTTT. The full variable domain, completed using reference TRBV28 and TRBJ1-5, is DVKVTQSSRYLVKRTGEKVFLECVQDMDHENMFWYRQDPGLGLRLIYFSYDVKMKEKGDIPEGYSVSREKKERFSLILESASTNQTSMYLCASSLVGDQPQHFGDGTRLSIL.

The gene calls are TRBV30 and TRBJ1-4; 7 bases are a match to TRBD1. The germline CDR1 and CDR2 sequences are GTSNPN and SVGIG (reference sequence). This CDR3 is 15 amino acids long. J was trimmed by 8 bases and V by 2 bases; bases with no gene match: 11. The CDR3 sequence: CAWSLKTGRGEKLFF. CDR3 sequence (DNA): TGTGCCTGGAGTCTTAAGACAGGGAGGGGCGAAAAACTGTTTTTT.

The rearrangement joins TRBV27 to TRBJ2-7; weak D call: TRBD2 (5 bases). CDR3 length: 13 residues. V was shortened by 5 bases and J by 3 bases, with 11 bases between the two germline ends. Germline V gene sequence: CDR1 MNHEY, CDR2 SMNVEV (reference sequence). CDR3 amino acids: CASSPGLLYEQYF. The CDR3 DNA is TGTGCCAGCAGTCCCGGACTCCTCTACGAGCAGTACTTC.

This rearrangement joins TRBV29-1 to TRBJ2-1; 8 bases align to TRBD1. Germline V lookup: CDR1 SQVTM, CDR2 ANQGSEA. The CDR3 covers 13 residues. Unmatched junction bases numbered 1, after V lost 5 bases and J lost 1 base. CDR3 residues: CSVRQGSYNEQFF. CDR3 DNA: TGCAGCGTTCGACAGGGGTCCTACAATGAGCAGTTCTTC.

The CDR3 DNA reads TGTGCCAGCAGCCAAGGGCTCGGACCCACCGGGGAGCTGTTTTTT. Amino acids: CASSQGLGPTGELFF. This sequence joins TRBV3-1 (or the pseudogene TRBV3-2) and TRBJ2-2, with no clear D. Germline-derived CDR1 and CDR2 are LGHDT and YNNKEL (reference sequence). The germline V and J ends were trimmed by 1 base and 4 bases, with 10 bases remaining between them. This CDR3 is built from 15 residues.

This chain joins TRBV5-4 and TRBJ1-1, with D maybe TRBD1 (6 bases). Germline V gene sequence: CDR1 SGHNT, CDR2 YYREEE (reference sequence). V shed 0 bases and J shed 6 bases, with 9 bases lying between them. This CDR3 comprises 13 residues. CDR3 sequence: CASSLAEGAEAFF. CDR3 nucleotide sequence: TGTGCCAGCAGCTTGGCTGAGGGGGCTGAAGCTTTCTTT.

The J gene is TRBJ1-5, the V gene TRBV6-5, with unresolved D. The CDR3 runs to 16 residues. V dropped 0 bases and J dropped 1 base, with 10 bases sitting between them. Germline CDR1 is MNHEY and CDR2 is SVGAGI. The CDR3: CASSYSNGGSNQPQHF. In nucleotides, the CDR3 is TGTGCCAGCAGTTACTCGAACGGAGGGAGCAATCAGCCCCAGCATTTT.

Concerning this clone itself: Other DNA sequences in the sample encode the same CDR3. The chain combines TRBV7-2 with TRBJ2-2; 8 bases map to TRBD1. CDR3 length: 16 residues. With V trimmed by 2 bases and J by 5 bases, 7 bases remained unmatched. In germline, CDR1 is SGHTA, CDR2 FQGNSA. In DNA, the CDR3 is TGTGCCAGCAGCTTAAGGCAGGGGGCAGGGACCGGGGAGCTGTTTTTT. Translated: CASSLRQGAGTGELFF.

The rearrangement links TRBV25-1 to TRBJ2-7; D is undetermined. Germline CDR1 MGHDK, CDR2 SYGVNS. The CDR3 runs to 11 residues. Deletions cut 2 bases from V and 6 bases from J, with 5 bases between. The CDR3 loop is CASSEEREQYF. Here the CDR3 DNA reads TGTGCCAGCAGTGAAGAACGCGAGCAGTACTTC.

The rearrangement uses TRBV7-9 and TRBJ1-4; no firm D call. The CDR3 is 12 residues long. Trimming cost V 10 bases and J 5 bases, with 11 bases left between them. CDR1 SEHNR and CDR2 FQNEAQ come from the germline V gene (reference sequence). Written as DNA, the CDR3 is TGTGCCACGAGAGTACTAAATGAAAAACTGTTTTTT. This codes for CATRVLNEKLFF.

The chain joins TRBV6-4 to TRBJ2-1; 9 nucleotides agree with TRBD1. V was pared by 6 bases and J by 3 bases, with 18 bases of the junction left unmatched. The CDR3 totals 19 residues. Germline CDR1 reads MRHNA; CDR2 reads SNTAGT. CDR3 sequence: CASRPCPGQGRDIYNEQFF. The CDR3 nucleotides are TGTGCCAGCAGACCTTGTCCGGGACAGGGAAGAGATATCTACAATGAGCAGTTCTTC.

The V call is TRBV5-1, the J call TRBJ1-2; the D gene is possibly TRBD1 (6 bases). With 4 bases removed from V and 8 bases from J, the gap between germline ends came to 21 bases. CDR1 and CDR2 (germline): SGHRS, YFSETQ. The CDR3 totals 15 residues. In nucleotides, the CDR3 is TGCGCCAGCAGCGAGCTAGGGGGGGCAATTGGAGGCTACACCTTC. Translated, it gives CASSELGGAIGGYTF.

The V call is TRBV12-3 or TRBV12-4, the J call TRBJ1-4; no reliable D call. This CDR3 comprises 11 residues. V shed 3 bases and J shed 7 bases, with 3 bases lying between them. CDR3 sequence: CASSLVEKLFF. The CDR3 bases are TGTGCCAGCAGTTTGGTTGAAAAACTGTTTTTT.

V usage is TRBV4-2 and J usage is TRBJ2-1; possible D gene TRBD2, 6 bases. Trimming shortened V by 1 base and J by 1 base, and 14 bases separated the two germline ends. The CDR3 runs to 17 residues. Germline V gives CDR1 LGHNA, CDR2 YNFKEQ. The CDR3 bases are TGTGCCAGCAGCCAAGGATGGAGTCTAGCGTCCTACAATGAGCAGTTCTTC. It specifies CASSQGWSLASYNEQFF.

The V and J genes are TRBV4-3 and TRBJ1-2; D might be TRBD1 (5 bases). Looked up from germline, CDR1 is LGHNA and CDR2 is YSLEER. This CDR3 comprises 15 residues. With 1 base removed from V and 7 bases from J, the gap between germline ends came to 16 bases. CDR3 residues: CASSQAWAGLGGYTF. DNA of the CDR3: TGCGCCAGCAGCCAAGCATGGGCAGGGCTTGGTGGCTACACCTTC.

The chain combines TRBV28 with TRBJ2-7, with 7 bases lining up with TRBD2. J gave up 7 bases and V 8 bases, and 8 bases lay outside the gene matches. Germline CDR1 reads MDHEN; CDR2 reads SYDVKM. There are 12 residues in the CDR3. The CDR3 nucleotides read TGTGCCAGCGGGACTACCCTGGGGGAGCAGTACTTC. Translated, it gives CASGTTLGEQYF. Filled out from reference TRBV28 and TRBJ2-7, the complete variable domain reads DVKVTQSSRYLVKRTGEKVFLECVQDMDHENMFWYRQDPGLGLRLIYFSYDVKMKEKGDIPEGYSVSREKKERFSLILESASTNQTSMYLCASGTTLGEQYFGPGTRLTVT.

This chain joins TRBV19 and TRBJ2-5; D might be TRBD1 (6 bases). This CDR3 is 13 amino acids long. Germline V gene sequence: CDR1 LNHDA, CDR2 SQIVND (reference sequence). Trimming stripped 1 base from V and 4 bases from J, with 7 bases between. CDR3 sequence reads: CASSIVGGETQYF. In DNA form, the CDR3 reads TGTGCCAGTAGTATAGTAGGGGGAGAGACCCAGTACTTC.

This sequence joins TRBV7-9 and TRBJ2-7, with 7 bases identical to TRBD1. CDR3 size: 13 residues. With V trimmed by 5 bases and J by 11 bases, 12 bases remained unmatched. Germline assignment: CDR1 SEHNR and CDR2 FQNEAQ (reference sequence). The CDR3 nucleotides read TGTGCCAGCAGCACACAATTGGACAGGAAGAAGTACTTC. Protein product: CASSTQLDRKKYF.

The chain links TRBV27 to TRBJ1-1, with 10 bases matching TRBD1. CDR3 length: 14 residues. CDR1 and CDR2 from the germline V gene are MNHEY and SMNVEV (reference sequence). J was trimmed by 7 bases and V by 7 bases; bases with no gene match: 9. CDR3 nucleotides: TGTGCCAGCAAACGGGACAGGGGTTCGAGTGAAGCTTTCTTT. It yields the protein CASKRDRGSSEAFF.